This T cell receptor (beta chain) was sequenced in a study of CD8 T cells in Susac syndrome. Findings and limits, study-wide: The study conceded that its TCR sequencing and HLA analysis involved relatively few individuals.

This CDR3 is 13 amino acids long. Germline values: CDR1 LGHDT, CDR2 YNNKEL (reference sequence). Deletions cut 4 bases from V and 4 bases from J, with 10 bases between. The multiple sclerosis control cohort comprised treatment-naive individuals presenting with stable or active relapsing-remitting disease. TEMRA cells were FACS-enriched, with CD8+ and CD4+ T cells isolated negatively. Remarks on this clonotype: Its specificity is not known.

RNA, at about 0.5 to 1 ug, was reverse transcribed with random hexamers. TCR beta CDR3 was amplified by immunoSEQ covering 54 Vbeta and 13 Jbeta. TCRdb passed the immunoSEQ multiplex PCR reads through MiXCR, listing each CDR3 protein once. The repertoire holds 100,000 to 150,000 distinct CDR3 sequences, 85% to 95% seen once, with roughly 0.31% in the top ten. The rearrangement joins TRBV3-1 to TRBJ1-1; no definite D call. The sequence was collected from a human donor with multiple sclerosis. Sequencing was done on a sample of CD8+ T cells from PBMCs. CDR3 nucleotide sequence: TGTGCCAGCAGCCTATCTTCGGGCACTGAAGCTTTCTTT. Its protein product is CASSLSSGTEAFF.